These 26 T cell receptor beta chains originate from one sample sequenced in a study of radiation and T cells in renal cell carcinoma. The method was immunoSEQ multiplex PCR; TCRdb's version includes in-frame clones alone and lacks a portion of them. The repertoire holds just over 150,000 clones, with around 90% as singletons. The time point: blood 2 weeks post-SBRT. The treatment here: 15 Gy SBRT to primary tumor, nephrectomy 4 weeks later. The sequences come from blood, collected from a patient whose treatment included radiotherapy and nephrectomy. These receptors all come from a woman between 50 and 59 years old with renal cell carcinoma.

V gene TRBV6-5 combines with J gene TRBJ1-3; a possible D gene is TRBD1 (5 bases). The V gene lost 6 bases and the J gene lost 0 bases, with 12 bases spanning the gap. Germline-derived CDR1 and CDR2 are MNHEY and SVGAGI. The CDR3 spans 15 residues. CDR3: CASSRDGDSGNTIYF. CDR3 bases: TGTGCCAGCAGCAGGGACGGGGACTCTGGAAACACCATATATTTT.

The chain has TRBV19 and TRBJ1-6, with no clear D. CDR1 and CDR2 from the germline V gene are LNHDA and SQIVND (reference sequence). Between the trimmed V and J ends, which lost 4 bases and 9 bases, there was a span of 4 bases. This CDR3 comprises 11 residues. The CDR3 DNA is TGTGCCAGTAGTAATTCTTCACCCCTCCACTTT. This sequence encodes CASSNSSPLHF.

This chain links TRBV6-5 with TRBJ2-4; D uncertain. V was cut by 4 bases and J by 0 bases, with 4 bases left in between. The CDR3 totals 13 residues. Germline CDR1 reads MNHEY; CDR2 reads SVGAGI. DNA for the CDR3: TGTGCCAGCAGTTTGGGAGCCAAAAACATTCAGTACTTC. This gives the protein CASSLGAKNIQYF.

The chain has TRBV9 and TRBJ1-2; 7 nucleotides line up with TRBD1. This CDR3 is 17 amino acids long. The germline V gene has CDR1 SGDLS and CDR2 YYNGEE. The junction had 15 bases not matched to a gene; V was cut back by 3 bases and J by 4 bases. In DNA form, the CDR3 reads TGTGCCAGCAGCGAGAGATCTGGGACAGAGCTTGGCTATGGCTACACCTTC. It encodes CASSERSGTELGYGYTF.

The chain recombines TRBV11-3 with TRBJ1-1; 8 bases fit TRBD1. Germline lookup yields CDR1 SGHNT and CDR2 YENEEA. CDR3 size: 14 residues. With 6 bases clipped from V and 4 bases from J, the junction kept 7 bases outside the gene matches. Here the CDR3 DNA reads TGTGCCAGCAGTCAGGGGGCGAGCAGCACTGAAGCTTTCTTT. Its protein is CASSQGASSTEAFF.

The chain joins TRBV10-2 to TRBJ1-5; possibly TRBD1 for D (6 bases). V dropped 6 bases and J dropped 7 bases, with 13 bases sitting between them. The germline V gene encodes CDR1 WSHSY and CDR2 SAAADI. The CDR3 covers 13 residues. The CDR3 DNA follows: TGCGCCAGCAGCGTACAGGGTGGGCAGCCCCAGCATTTT. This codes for CASSVQGGQPQHF.

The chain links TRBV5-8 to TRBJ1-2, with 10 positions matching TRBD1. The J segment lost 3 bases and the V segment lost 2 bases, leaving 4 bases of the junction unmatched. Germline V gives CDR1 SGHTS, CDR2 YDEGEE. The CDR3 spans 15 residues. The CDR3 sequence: CASSFTGTGDYGYTF. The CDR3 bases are TGTGCCAGCAGCTTCACCGGGACAGGGGACTATGGCTACACCTTC.

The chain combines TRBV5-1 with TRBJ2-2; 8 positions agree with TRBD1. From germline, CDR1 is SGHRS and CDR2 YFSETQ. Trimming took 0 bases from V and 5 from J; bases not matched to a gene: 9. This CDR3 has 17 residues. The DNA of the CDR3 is TGCGCCAGCAGCTTGGCCCTTCAGGGGGCGGGAACCGGGGAGCTGTTTTTT. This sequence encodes CASSLALQGAGTGELFF.

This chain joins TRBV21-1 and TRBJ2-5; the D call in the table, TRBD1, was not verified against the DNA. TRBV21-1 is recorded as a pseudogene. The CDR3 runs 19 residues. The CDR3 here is CASSKRTPRGPPPQETQYF. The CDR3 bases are TGTGCCAGCAGCAAACGTACTCCCAGGGGTCCCCCACCACAAGAGACCCAGTACTTC.

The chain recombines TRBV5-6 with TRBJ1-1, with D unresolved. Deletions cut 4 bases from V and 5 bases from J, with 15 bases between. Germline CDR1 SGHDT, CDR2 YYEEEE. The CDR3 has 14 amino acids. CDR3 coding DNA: TGTGCCAGCAGCGAGCTTGGGGTAGAGACTGAAGCTTTCTTT. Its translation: CASSELGVETEAFF.

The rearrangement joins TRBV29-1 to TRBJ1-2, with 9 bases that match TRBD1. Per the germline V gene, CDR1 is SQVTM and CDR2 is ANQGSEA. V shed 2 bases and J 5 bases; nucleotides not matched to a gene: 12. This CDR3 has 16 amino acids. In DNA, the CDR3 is TGCAGCGTTGAATTTACGACAGGGGGAGGAAGTTATGGCTACACCTTC. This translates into CSVEFTTGGGSYGYTF.

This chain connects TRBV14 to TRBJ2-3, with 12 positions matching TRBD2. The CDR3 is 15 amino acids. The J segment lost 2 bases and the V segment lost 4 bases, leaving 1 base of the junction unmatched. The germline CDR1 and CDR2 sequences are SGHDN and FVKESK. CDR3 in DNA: TGTGCCAGCAGCCGACTAGCGGGGGCCACAGATACGCAGTATTTT. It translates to CASSRLAGATDTQYF.

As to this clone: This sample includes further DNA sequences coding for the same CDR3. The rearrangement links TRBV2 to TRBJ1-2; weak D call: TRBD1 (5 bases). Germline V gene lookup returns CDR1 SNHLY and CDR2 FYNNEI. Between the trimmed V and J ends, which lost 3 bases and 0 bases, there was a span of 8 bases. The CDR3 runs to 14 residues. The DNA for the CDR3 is TGTGCCAGCAGTGAGCTAGGGGCTAACTATGGCTACACCTTC. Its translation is CASSELGANYGYTF.

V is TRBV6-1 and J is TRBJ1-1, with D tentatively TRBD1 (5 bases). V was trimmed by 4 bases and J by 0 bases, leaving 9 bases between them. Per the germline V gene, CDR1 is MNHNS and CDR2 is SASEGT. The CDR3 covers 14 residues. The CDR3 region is CASSGRQLNTEAFF. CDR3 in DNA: TGTGCCAGCAGTGGCAGACAGCTGAACACTGAAGCTTTCTTT.

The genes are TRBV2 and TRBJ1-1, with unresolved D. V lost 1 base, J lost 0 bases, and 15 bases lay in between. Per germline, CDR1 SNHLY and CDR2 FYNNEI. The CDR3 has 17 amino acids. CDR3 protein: CASSEEQGRLMNTEAFF. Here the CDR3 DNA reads TGTGCCAGCAGTGAAGAACAAGGGAGACTCATGAACACTGAAGCTTTCTTT.

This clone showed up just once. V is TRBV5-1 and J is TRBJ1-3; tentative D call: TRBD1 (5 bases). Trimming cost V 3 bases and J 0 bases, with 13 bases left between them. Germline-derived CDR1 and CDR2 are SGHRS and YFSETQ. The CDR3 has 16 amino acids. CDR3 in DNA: TGCGCCAGCAGCTCGGCGGGACGGAGCTCTGGAAACACCATATATTTT. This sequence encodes CASSSAGRSSGNTIYF. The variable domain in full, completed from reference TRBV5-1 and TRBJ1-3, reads KAGVTQTPRYLIKTRGQQVTLSCSPISGHRSVSWYQQTPGQGLQFLFEYFSETQRNKGNFPGRFSGRQFSNSRSEMNVSTLELGDSALYLCASSSAGRSSGNTIYFGEGSWLTVV.

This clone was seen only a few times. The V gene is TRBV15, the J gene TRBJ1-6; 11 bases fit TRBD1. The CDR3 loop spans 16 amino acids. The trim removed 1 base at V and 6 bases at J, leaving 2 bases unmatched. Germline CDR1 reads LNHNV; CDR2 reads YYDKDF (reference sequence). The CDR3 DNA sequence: TGTGCCACCAGCAGAGGCGGACAGGGGGCTAATTCACCCCTCCACTTT. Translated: CATSRGGQGANSPLHF. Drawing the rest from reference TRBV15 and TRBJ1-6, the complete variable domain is DAMVIQNPRYQVTQFGKPVTLSCSQTLNHNVMYWYQQKSSQAPKLLFHYYDKDFNNEADTPDNFQSRRPNTSFCFLDIRSPGLGDTAMYLCATSRGGQGANSPLHFGNGTRLTVT.

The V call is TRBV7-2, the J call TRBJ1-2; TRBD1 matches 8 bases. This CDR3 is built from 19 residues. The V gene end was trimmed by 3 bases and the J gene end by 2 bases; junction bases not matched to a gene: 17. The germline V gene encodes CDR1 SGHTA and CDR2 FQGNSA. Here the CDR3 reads CASSLDYTGTGGYNYGYTF. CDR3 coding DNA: TGTGCCAGCAGCTTGGACTATACCGGGACAGGAGGGTACAACTATGGCTACACCTTC.

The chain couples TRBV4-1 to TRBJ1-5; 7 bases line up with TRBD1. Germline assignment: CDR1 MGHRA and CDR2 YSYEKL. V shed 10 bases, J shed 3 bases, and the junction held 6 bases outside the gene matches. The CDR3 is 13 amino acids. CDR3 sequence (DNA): TGCGCCAACAAGACAGGGTTCAATCAGCCCCAGCATTTT. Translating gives CANKTGFNQPQHF.

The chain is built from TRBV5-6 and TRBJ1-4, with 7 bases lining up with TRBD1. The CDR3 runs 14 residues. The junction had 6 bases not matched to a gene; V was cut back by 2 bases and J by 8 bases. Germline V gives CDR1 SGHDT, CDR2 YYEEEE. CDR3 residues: CASSLTGVREKLFF. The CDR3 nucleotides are TGTGCCAGCAGCTTAACAGGGGTTAGGGAAAAACTGTTTTTT.

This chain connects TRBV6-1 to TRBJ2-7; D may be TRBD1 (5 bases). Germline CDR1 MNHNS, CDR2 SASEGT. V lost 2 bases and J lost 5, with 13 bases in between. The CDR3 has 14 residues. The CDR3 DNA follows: TGTGCCAGCAGTGAAAATAGGGGTTGGGACGAGCAGTACTTC. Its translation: CASSENRGWDEQYF.

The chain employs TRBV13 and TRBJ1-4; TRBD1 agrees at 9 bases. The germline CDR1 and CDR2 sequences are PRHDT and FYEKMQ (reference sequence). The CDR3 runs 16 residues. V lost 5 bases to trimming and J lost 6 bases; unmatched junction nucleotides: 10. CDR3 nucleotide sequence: TGTGCCAGCAGCGTTGGGACAGGGAGAGGGTATGAAAAACTGTTTTTT. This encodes CASSVGTGRGYEKLFF.

In DNA form, the CDR3 reads TGTGCCAGCAGCTTAGGACGGTTGTTAGGGACTGAAGCTTTCTTT. Translation: CASSLGRLLGTEAFF. The chain uses TRBV7-3 and TRBJ1-1; D gene uncertain. The germline CDR1 and CDR2 sequences are SGHTA and FQGTGA. The CDR3 has 15 residues. The V gene lost 2 bases and the J gene lost 5 bases, with 15 bases spanning the gap.

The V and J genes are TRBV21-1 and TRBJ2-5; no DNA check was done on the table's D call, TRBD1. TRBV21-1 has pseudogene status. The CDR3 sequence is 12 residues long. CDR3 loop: CASRFREETQYF. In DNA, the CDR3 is TGTGCCAGCAGGTTCAGGGAAGAGACCCAGTACTTC.

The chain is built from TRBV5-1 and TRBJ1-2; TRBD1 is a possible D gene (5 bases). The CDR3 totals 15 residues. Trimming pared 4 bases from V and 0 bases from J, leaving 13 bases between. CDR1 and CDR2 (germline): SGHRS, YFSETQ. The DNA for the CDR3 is TGCGCCAGCAGCAGCTTACAGGACTCTAACTATGGCTACACCTTC. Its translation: CASSSLQDSNYGYTF. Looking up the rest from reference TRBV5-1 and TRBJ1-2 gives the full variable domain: KAGVTQTPRYLIKTRGQQVTLSCSPISGHRSVSWYQQTPGQGLQFLFEYFSETQRNKGNFPGRFSGRQFSNSRSEMNVSTLELGDSALYLCASSSLQDSNYGYTFGSGTRLTVV.

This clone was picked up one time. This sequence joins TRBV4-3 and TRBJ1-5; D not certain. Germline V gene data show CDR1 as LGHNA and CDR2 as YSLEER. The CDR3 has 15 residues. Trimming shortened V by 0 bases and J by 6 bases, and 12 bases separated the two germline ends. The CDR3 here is CASSQDLLPGQPQHF. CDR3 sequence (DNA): TGCGCCAGCAGCCAAGACCTCCTCCCCGGTCAGCCCCAGCATTTT.